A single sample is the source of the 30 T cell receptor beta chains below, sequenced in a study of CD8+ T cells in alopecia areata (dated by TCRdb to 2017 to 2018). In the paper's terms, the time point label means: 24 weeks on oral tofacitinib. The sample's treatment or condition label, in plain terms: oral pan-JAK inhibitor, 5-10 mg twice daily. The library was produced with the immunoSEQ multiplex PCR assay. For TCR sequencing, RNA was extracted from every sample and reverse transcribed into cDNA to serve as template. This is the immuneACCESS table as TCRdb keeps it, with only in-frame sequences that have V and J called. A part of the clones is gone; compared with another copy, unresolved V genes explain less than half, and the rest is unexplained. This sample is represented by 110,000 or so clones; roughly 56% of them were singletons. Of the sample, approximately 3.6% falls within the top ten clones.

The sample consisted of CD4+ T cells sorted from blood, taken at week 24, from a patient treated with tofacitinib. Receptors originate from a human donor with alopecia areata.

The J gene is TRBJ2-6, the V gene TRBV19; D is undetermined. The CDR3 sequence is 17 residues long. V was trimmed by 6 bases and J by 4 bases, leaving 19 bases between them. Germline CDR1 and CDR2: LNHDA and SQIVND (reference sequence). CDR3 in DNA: TGTGCCAGTAGCCACCACGACTTGGGGTCCGGGGCCAACGTCCTGACTTTC. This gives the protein CASSHHDLGSGANVLTF.

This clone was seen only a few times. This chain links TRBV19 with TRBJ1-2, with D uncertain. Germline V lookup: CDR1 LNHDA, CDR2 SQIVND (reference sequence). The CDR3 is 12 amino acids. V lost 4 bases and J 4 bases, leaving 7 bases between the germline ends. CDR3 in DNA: TGTGCCAGTAGTAACAGCTTCTATGGCTACACCTTC. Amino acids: CASSNSFYGYTF.

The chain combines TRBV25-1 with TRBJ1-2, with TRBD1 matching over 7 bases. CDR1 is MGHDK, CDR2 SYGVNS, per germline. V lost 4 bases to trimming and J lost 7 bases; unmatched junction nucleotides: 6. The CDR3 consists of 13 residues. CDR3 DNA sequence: TGTGCCAGCAGTGCAACCCCAGGGGGTGGCTACACCTTC. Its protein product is CASSATPGGGYTF.

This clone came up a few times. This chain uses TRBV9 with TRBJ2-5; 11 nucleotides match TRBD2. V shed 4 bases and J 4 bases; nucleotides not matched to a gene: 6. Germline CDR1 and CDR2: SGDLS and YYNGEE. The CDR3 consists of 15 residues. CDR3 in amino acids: CASSPGTSGRETQYF. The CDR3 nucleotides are TGTGCCAGCAGCCCCGGGACTAGCGGTCGAGAGACCCAGTACTTC.

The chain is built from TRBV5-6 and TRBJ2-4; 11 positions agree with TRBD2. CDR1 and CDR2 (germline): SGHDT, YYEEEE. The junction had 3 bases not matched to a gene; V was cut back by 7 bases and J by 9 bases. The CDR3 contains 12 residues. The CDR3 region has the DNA TGTGCCAGCGTTAGCGGGGGGGGCATTCAGTACTTC. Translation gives CASVSGGGIQYF.

The chain's CDR3 is CSARDNYGYTF. The CDR3 bases are TGCAGTGCTCGGGACAACTATGGCTACACCTTC. V and J are TRBV20-1 and TRBJ1-2; possibly TRBD1 for D (5 bases). The CDR3 totals 11 residues. Germline V gene lookup returns CDR1 DFQATT and CDR2 SNEGSKA (reference sequence). V was trimmed by 5 bases and J by 2 bases, leaving 6 bases between them.

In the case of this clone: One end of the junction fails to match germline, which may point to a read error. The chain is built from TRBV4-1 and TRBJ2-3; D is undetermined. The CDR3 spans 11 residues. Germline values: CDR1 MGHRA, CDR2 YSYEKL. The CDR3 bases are TGCGCCAGCAGCCAAGATCGATACCTCCTTTTT. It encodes CASSQDRYLLF.

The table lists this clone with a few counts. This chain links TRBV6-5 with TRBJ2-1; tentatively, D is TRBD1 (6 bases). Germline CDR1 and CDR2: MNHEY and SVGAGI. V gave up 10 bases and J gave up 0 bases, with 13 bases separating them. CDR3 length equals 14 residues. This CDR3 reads CATDSSFSYNEQFF. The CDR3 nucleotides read TGTGCCACGGACAGTTCCTTCTCCTACAATGAGCAGTTCTTC.

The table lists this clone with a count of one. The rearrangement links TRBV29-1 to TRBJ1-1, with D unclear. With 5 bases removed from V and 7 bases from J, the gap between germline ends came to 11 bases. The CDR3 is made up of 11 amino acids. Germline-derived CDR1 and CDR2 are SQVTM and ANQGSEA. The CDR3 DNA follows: TGCAGCGTTAGGGCAGAACTTGAAGCTTTCTTT. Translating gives CSVRAELEAFF.

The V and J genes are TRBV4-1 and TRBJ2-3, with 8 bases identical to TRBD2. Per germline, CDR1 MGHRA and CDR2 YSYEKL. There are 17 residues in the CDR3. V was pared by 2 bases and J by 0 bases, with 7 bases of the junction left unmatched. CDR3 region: CASSQSSGGVSTDTQYF. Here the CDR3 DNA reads TGCGCCAGCAGCCAAAGCTCGGGGGGGGTTAGCACAGATACGCAGTATTTT.

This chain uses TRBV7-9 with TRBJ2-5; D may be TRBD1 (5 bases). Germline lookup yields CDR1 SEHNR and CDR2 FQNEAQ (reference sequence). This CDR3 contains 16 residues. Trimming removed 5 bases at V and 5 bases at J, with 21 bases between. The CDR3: CASSAPSGLQGETQYF. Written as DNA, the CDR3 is TGTGCCAGCAGCGCCCCATCGGGTCTTCAGGGCGAGACCCAGTACTTC.

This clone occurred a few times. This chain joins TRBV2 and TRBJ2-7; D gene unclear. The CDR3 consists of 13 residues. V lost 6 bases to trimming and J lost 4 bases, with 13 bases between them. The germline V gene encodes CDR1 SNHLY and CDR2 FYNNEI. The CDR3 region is CASRLSQSYEQYF. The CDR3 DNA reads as TGTGCCAGCAGACTGTCCCAGAGTTACGAGCAGTACTTC.

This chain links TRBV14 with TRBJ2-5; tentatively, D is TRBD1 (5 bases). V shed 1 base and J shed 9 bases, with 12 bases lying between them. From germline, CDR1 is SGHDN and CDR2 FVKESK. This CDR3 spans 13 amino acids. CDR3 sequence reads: CASSQGSRVAQYF. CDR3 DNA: TGTGCCAGCAGCCAAGGTAGCAGGGTGGCCCAGTACTTC.

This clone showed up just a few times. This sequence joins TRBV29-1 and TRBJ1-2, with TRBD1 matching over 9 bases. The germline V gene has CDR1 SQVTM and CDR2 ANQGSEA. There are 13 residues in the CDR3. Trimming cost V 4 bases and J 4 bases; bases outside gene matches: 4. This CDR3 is CSVAGQGGYGYTF. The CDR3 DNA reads TGCAGCGTTGCGGGACAGGGAGGCTATGGCTACACCTTC. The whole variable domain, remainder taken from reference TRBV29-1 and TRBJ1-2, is SAVISQKPSRDICQRGTSLTIQCQVDSQVTMMFWYRQQPGQSLTLIATANQGSEATYESGFVIDKFPISRPNLTFSTLTVSNMSPEDSSIYLCSVAGQGGYGYTFGSGTRLTVV.

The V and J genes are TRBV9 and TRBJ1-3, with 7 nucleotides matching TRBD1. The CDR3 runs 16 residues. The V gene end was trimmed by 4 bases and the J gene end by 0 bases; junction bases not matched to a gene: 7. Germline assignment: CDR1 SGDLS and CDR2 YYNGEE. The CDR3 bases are TGTGCCAGCAGCATGACAGGGACGAGCTCTGGAAACACCATATATTTT. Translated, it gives CASSMTGTSSGNTIYF. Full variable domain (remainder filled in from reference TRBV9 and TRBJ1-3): DSGVTQTPKHLITATGQRVTLRCSPRSGDLSVYWYQQSLDQGLQFLIQYYNGEERAKGNILERFSAQQFPDLHSELNLSSLELGDSALYFCASSMTGTSSGNTIYFGEGSWLTVV.

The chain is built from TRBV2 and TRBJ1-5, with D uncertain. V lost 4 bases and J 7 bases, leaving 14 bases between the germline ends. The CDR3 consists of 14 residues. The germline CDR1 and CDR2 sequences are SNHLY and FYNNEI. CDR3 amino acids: CASSAFGVGQPQHF. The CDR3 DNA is TGTGCCAGCAGTGCCTTTGGGGTAGGGCAGCCCCAGCATTTT.

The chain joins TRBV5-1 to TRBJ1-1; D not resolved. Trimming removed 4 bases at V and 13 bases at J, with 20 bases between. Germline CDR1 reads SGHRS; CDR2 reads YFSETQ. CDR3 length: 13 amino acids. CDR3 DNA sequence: TGCGCCAGCAGCCAAAACCGGGAGACGAAAGATTTCTTT. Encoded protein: CASSQNRETKDFF.

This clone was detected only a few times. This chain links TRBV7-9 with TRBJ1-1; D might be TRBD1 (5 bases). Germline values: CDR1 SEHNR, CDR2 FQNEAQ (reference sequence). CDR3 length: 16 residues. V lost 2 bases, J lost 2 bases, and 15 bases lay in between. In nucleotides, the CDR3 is TGTGCCAGCAGCTTACCCCGAGGAGGGACTAACACTGAAGCTTTCTTT. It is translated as CASSLPRGGTNTEAFF.

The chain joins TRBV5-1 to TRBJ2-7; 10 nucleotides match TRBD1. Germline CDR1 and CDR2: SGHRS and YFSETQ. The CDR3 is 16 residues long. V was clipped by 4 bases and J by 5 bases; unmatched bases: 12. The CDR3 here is CASSNAPGQGRDEQYF. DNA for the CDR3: TGCGCCAGCAGCAATGCTCCGGGACAGGGGAGAGACGAGCAGTACTTC.

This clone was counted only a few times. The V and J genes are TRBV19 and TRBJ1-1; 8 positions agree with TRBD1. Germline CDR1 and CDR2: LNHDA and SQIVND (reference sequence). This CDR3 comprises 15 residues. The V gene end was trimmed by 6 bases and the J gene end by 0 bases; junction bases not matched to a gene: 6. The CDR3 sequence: CASRPGQAVNTEAFF. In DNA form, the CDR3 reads TGTGCCAGTAGGCCGGGACAGGCCGTGAACACTGAAGCTTTCTTT.

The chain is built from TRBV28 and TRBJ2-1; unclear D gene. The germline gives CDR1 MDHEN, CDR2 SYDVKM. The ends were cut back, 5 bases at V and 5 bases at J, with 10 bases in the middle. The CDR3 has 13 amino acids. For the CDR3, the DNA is TGTGCCAGCAGTAAAGACGGCGACAATGAGCAGTTCTTC. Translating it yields CASSKDGDNEQFF.

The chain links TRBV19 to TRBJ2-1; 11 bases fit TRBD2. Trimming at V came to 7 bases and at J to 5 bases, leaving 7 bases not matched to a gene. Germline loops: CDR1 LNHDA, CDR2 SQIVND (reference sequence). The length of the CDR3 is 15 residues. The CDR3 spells CASNRLAGGNNEQFF. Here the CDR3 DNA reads TGTGCCAGTAACCGGCTAGCGGGGGGTAACAATGAGCAGTTCTTC.

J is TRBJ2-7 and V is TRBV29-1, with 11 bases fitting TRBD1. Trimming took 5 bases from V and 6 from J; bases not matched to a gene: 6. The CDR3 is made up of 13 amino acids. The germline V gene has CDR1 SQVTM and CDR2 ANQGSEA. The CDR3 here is CSVTRTGGLEQYF. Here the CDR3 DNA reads TGCAGCGTTACAAGGACAGGGGGCCTCGAGCAGTACTTC.

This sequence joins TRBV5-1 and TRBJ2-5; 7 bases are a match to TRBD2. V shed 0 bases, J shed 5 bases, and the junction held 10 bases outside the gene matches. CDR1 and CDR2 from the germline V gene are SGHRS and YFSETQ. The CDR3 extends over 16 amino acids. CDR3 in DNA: TGCGCCAGCAGCTTGGTCGGCTGGGGGGGAAGTGAGACCCAGTACTTC. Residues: CASSLVGWGGSETQYF.

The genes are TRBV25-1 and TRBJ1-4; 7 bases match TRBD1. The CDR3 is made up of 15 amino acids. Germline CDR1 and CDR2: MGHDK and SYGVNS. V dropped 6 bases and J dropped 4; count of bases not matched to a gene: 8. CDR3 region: CASSRGDSHNEKLFF. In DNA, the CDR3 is TGTGCCAGCAGCCGGGGGGACAGCCATAATGAAAAACTGTTTTTT.

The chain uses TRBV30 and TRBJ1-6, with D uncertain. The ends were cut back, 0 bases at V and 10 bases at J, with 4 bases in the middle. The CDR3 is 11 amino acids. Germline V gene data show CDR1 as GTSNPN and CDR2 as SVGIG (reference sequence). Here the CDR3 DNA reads TGTGCCTGGAGTGTGGGATCACCCCTCCACTTT. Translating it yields CAWSVGSPLHF.

The CDR3 spells CAISGTGYNEQFF. CDR3 coding DNA: TGTGCCATCAGTGGGACCGGCTACAATGAGCAGTTCTTC. The V call is TRBV10-3, the J call TRBJ2-1; D is ambiguous. The CDR3 runs 13 residues. CDR1 is ENHRY and CDR2 is SYGVKD in the germline V gene. The V end was cut by 4 bases, the J end by 3 bases, with 7 bases between.

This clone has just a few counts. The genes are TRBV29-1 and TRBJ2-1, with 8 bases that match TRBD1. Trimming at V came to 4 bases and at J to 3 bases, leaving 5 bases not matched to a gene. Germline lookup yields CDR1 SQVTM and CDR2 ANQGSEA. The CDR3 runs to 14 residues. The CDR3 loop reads CSVAVGQGYNEQFF. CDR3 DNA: TGCAGCGTTGCGGTAGGACAGGGCTACAATGAGCAGTTCTTC.

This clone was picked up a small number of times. This CDR3 reads CASSWTSRQNTGELFF. For the CDR3, the DNA is TGCGCCAGCAGCTGGACTAGCCGCCAGAACACCGGGGAGCTGTTTTTT. The chain combines TRBV5-1 with TRBJ2-2; TRBD2 matches 8 bases. The J segment lost 1 base and the V segment lost 3 bases, leaving 5 bases of the junction unmatched. The length of the CDR3 is 16 residues. The germline V gene has CDR1 SGHRS and CDR2 YFSETQ.

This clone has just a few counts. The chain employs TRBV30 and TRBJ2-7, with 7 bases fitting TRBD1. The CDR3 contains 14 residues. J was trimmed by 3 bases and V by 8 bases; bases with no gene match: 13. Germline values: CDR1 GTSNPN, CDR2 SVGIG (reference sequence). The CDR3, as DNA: TGTGCCCTGTCCGGACAGGAAAACAACTACGAGCAGTACTTC. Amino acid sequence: CALSGQENNYEQYF.